The 15 T cell receptor beta chains presented below share a single source sample, sequenced in a study of graft-versus-host responses after intestinal transplantation. TCRdb's table, derived via immunoSEQ multiplex PCR, lists solely in-frame clones and lacks some. The sample lists fewer than 15,000 clones, around 85% occurring once. Source: PBMCs, taken roughly 310 days after intestinal transplant. The receptors come from a human patient who received an intestinal transplant, so some T cells may come from the graft donor.

The J gene is TRBJ1-4, the V gene TRBV28; weak D call: TRBD1 (6 bases). The CDR3 is 12 amino acids. The V gene's germline CDR1 is MDHEN and CDR2 SYDVKM. Deletions cut 7 bases from V and 8 bases from J, with 11 bases between. Here the CDR3 reads CASKGVGEKLFF. The CDR3 DNA reads TGTGCCAGCAAGGGGGTGGGGGAAAAACTGTTTTTT.

V gene TRBV27 combines with J gene TRBJ1-5; D is perhaps TRBD1 (5 bases). The germline CDR1 and CDR2 sequences are MNHEY and SMNVEV (reference sequence). Trimming left V 6 bases short and J 7 bases short, with 13 bases between. This CDR3 has 13 residues. The DNA of the CDR3 is TGTGCCAGCAGGACCTCGGGGGGACAGCCCCAGCATTTT. Translation gives CASRTSGGQPQHF.

A single count supports this clone. The genes are TRBV5-4 and TRBJ2-3, with D tentatively TRBD1 or TRBD2 (5 bases each). This CDR3 comprises 13 residues. V was shortened by 4 bases and J by 10 bases, with 16 bases between the two germline ends. Germline lookup yields CDR1 SGHNT and CDR2 YYREEE (reference sequence). The CDR3 DNA sequence: TGTGCCAGCAGCCTCGGACCGGGGCAGGCGCAGTATTTT. Translated: CASSLGPGQAQYF.

The rearrangement uses TRBV21-1 and TRBJ2-2; the DNA was not compared with TRBD2, the D call given in the table. TRBV21-1 is a listed pseudogene. CDR3 size: 21 residues. The CDR3 here is CASSKETLSWGGRCNTGELFF. The DNA of the CDR3 is TGTGCCAGCAGCAAAGAAACACTCTCATGGGGGGGCCGTTGCAACACCGGGGAGCTGTTTTTT.

The chain joins TRBV6-1 to TRBJ1-2, with D possibly matching TRBD1 (5 bases). The V end was cut by 7 bases, the J end by 3 bases, with 9 bases between. CDR1 MNHNS and CDR2 SASEGT come from the germline V gene. The CDR3 runs 12 residues. The DNA for the CDR3 is TGTGCCAGCATTACAGGATACTATGGCTACACCTTC. Translating it yields CASITGYYGYTF.

V is TRBV4-1 and J is TRBJ1-2; D is uncertain. CDR3 length: 14 residues. Trimming stripped 1 base from V and 8 bases from J, with 14 bases between. Looked up from germline, CDR1 is MGHRA and CDR2 is YSYEKL. DNA for the CDR3: TGCGCCAGCAGCCAAGCCCCGGAGCGCGCGGGCTACACCTTC. Amino acids: CASSQAPERAGYTF.

This clone has only one observation. The V gene is TRBV27, the J gene TRBJ2-7; possible D gene TRBD2, 6 bases. The CDR3 contains 14 residues. CDR1 and CDR2 from the germline V gene are MNHEY and SMNVEV (reference sequence). The V end lost 3 bases, the J end lost 3 bases, and 12 bases lay between the germline ends. CDR3: CASSFGLTHYEQYF. The CDR3 bases are TGTGCCAGCAGTTTTGGACTAACCCACTACGAGCAGTACTTC.

The DNA for the CDR3 is TGTGCCAGCAGCCTGGACTACCCGAACACCGGGGAGCTGTTTTTT. Residues: CASSLDYPNTGELFF. The chain couples TRBV9 to TRBJ2-2; tentatively, D is TRBD2 (6 bases). Germline CDR1 and CDR2: SGDLS and YYNGEE. This CDR3 has 15 amino acids. V was shortened by 4 bases and J by 0 bases, with 10 bases between the two germline ends.

The chain joins TRBV10-2 to TRBJ2-1; D perhaps matches TRBD2 (5 bases). Between the trimmed V and J ends, which lost 8 bases and 9 bases, there was a span of 11 bases. CDR1 and CDR2 from the germline V gene are WSHSY and SAAADI. This CDR3 region has 11 residues. CDR3 region: CASLGGIEQFF. As DNA, the CDR3 is TGCGCCAGCCTCGGAGGTATTGAGCAGTTCTTC.

V is TRBV7-9 and J is TRBJ2-5; 14 nucleotides agree with TRBD2. CDR1 is SEHNR and CDR2 is FQNEAQ in the germline V gene (reference sequence). The ends lost 1 base at V and 5 bases at J; junction bases unmatched: 0. The CDR3 runs 15 residues. Here the CDR3 DNA reads TGTGCCAGCAGCTTAGGACTAGCGGGAGGGGAGACCCAGTACTTC. This encodes CASSLGLAGGETQYF.

The chain carries TRBV4-2 and TRBJ2-7; 10 positions match TRBD2. This CDR3 comprises 15 residues. V shed 5 bases, J shed 2 bases, and the junction held 6 bases outside the gene matches. Germline V CDR1 and CDR2: LGHNA, YNFKEQ. This chain's CDR3 is CASSAQREGPYEQYF. In DNA, the CDR3 is TGTGCCAGCAGCGCCCAGCGGGAGGGCCCCTACGAGCAGTACTTC.

This clone was seen only once. This chain connects TRBV5-4 to TRBJ2-1; D unresolved. CDR1 SGHNT and CDR2 YYREEE come from the germline V gene (reference sequence). CDR3 length: 13 amino acids. Trimming took 4 bases from V and 6 from J, leaving 11 bases between them. This chain's CDR3 is CASSLYLSNEQFF. CDR3 bases: TGTGCCAGCAGCCTCTATCTAAGCAATGAGCAGTTCTTC.

V and J are TRBV6-1 and TRBJ2-2; 7 bases are a match to TRBD1. The CDR3 runs 19 residues. The ends lost 2 bases at V and 1 base at J; junction bases unmatched: 13. The germline gives CDR1 MNHNS, CDR2 SASEGT. CDR3 in DNA: TGTGCCAGCAGTGAAAGGGGGCTAATTCGACTAAAGAACACCGGGGAGCTGTTTTTT. This translates into CASSERGLIRLKNTGELFF.

The genes are TRBV12-5 and TRBJ2-1; D unresolved. The germline CDR1 and CDR2 sequences are LGHNT and FRNRAP. CDR3 length equals 12 residues. V was cut by 3 bases and J by 9 bases, with 9 bases left in between. Here the CDR3 reads CASGLTPGEQFF. The CDR3 coding sequence is TGTGCTAGTGGTTTAACCCCCGGTGAGCAGTTCTTC.

This chain connects TRBV4-1 to TRBJ1-6; TRBD1 might be the D (6 bases). Germline CDR1 MGHRA, CDR2 YSYEKL. The CDR3 spans 15 residues. Trimming pared 8 bases from V and 11 bases from J, leaving 22 bases between. The CDR3 DNA reads as TGCGCCAGCGGAGAGGGGGTTTTTACAGTACCACCCCTCCACTTT. Translating gives CASGEGVFTVPPLHF.